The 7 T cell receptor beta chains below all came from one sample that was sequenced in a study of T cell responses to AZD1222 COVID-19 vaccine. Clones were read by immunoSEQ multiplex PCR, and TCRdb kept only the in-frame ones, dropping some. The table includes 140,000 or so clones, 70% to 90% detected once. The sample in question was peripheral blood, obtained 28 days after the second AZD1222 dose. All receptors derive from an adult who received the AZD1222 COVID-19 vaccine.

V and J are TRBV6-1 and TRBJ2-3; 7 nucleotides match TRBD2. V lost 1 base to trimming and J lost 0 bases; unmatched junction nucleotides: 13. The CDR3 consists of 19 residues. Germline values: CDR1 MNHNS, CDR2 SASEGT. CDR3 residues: CASSEEGGPGHFSTDTQYF. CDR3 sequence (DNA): TGTGCCAGCAGTGAAGAGGGAGGGCCTGGGCATTTTAGCACAGATACGCAGTATTTT.

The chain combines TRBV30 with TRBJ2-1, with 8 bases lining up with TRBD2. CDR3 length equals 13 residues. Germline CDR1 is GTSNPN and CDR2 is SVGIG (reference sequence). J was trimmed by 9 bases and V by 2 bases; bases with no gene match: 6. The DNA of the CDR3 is TGTGCCTGGAGTAGCGGGAGAGGGCCTGAGCAGTTCTTC. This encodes CAWSSGRGPEQFF.

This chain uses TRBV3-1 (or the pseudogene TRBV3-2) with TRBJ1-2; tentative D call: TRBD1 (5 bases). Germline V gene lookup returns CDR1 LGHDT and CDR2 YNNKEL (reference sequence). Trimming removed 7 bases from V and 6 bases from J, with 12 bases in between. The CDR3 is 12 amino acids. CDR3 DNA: TGTGCCAGCACAGACGGGGGGGATGGCTACACCTTC. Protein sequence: CASTDGGDGYTF.

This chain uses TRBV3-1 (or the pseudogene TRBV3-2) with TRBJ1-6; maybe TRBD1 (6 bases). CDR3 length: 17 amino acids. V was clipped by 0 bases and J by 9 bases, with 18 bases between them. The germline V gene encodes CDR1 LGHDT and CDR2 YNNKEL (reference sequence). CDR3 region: CASSQEGGGGVGSPLHF. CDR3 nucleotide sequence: TGTGCCAGCAGCCAAGAAGGGGGGGGAGGCGTCGGTTCACCCCTCCACTTT.

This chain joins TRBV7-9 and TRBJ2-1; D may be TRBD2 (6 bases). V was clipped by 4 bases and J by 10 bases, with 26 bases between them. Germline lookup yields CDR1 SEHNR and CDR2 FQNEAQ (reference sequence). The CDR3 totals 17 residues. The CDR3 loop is CASSSSPGQGGSFEQFF. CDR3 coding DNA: TGTGCCAGCAGCTCGTCACCGGGCCAAGGAGGGAGCTTCGAGCAGTTCTTC.

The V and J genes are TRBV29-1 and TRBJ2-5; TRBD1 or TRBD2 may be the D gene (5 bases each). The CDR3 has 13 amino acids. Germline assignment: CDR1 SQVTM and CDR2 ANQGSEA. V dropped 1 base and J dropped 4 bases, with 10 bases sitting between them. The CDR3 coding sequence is TGCAGCGTTGAAGTGACGGGGCCAGAGACCCAGTACTTC. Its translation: CSVEVTGPETQYF.

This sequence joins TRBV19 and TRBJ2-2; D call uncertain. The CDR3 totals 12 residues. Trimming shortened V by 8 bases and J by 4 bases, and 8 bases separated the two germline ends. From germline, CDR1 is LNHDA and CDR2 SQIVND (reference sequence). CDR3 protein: CASVGGTGELFF. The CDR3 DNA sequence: TGTGCCAGTGTGGGTGGCACCGGGGAGCTGTTTTTT.